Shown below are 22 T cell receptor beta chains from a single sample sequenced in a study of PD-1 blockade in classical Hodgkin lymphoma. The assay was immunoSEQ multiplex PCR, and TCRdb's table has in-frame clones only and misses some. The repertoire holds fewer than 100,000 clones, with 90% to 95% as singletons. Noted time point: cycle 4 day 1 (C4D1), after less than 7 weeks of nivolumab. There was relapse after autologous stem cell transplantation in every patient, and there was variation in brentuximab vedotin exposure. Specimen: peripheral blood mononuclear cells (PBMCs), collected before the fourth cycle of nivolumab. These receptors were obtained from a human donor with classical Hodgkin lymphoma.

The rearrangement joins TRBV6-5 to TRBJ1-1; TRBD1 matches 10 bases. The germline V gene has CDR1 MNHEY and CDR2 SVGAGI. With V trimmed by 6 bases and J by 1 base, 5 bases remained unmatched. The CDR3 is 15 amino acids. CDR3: CASRWTGGTNTEAFF. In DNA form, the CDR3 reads TGTGCCAGCAGATGGACAGGGGGAACGAACACTGAAGCTTTCTTT.

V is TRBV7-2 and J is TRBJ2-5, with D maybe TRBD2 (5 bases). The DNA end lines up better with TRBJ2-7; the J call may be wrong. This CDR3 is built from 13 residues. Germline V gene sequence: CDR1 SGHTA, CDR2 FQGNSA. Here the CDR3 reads CASSLAGAYEQYF. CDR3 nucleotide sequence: TGTGCCAGCAGCTTAGCGGGAGCCTACGAGCAGTACTTC.

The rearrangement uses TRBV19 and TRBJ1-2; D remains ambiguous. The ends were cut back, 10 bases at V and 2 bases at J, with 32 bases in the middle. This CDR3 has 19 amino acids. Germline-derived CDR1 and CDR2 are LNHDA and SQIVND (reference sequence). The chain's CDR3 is CATLSWRVLRKDRNYGYTF. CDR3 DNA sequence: TGTGCCACCTTGTCTTGGAGGGTATTGAGAAAGGATCGGAACTATGGCTACACCTTC.

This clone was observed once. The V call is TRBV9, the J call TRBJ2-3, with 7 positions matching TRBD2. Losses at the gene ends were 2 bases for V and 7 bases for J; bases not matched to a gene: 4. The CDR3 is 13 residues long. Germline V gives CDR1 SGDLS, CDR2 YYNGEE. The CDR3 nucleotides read TGTGCCAGCAGCGTCCCGGGAGGACATACGCAGTATTTT. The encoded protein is CASSVPGGHTQYF.

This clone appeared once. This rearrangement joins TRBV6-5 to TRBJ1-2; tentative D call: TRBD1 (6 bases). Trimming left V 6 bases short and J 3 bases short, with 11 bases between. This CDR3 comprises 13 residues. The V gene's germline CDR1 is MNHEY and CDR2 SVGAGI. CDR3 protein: CASSTGSDYGYTF. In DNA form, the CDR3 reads TGTGCCAGCAGCACAGGGTCGGACTATGGCTACACCTTC.

The CDR3 spells CASSAGLAGHEQYF. CDR3 coding DNA: TGTGCCAGCAGTGCCGGACTAGCGGGACACGAGCAGTACTTC. The chain employs TRBV2 and TRBJ2-7; 12 nucleotides agree with TRBD2. The V segment lost 4 bases and the J segment 5 bases; nucleotides outside the gene matches: 3. Germline V CDR1 and CDR2: SNHLY, FYNNEI. CDR3 size: 14 residues. Full variable domain (outside the CDR3, taken from reference TRBV2 and TRBJ2-7): EPEVTQTPSHQVTQMGQEVILRCVPISNHLYFYWYRQILGQKVEFLVSFYNNEISEKSEIFDDQFSVERPDGSNFTLKIRSTKLEDSAMYFCASSAGLAGHEQYFGPGTRLTVT.

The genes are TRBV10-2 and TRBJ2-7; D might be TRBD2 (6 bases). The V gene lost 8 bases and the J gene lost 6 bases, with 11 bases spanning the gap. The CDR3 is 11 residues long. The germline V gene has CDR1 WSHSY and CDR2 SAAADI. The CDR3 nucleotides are TGCGCCAGCTGCCAGGGAGGCGAGCAGTACTTC. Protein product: CASCQGGEQYF.

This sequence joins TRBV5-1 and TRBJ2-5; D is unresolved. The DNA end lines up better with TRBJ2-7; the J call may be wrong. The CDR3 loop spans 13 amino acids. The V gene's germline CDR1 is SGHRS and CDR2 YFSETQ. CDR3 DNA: TGCGCCAGCAGCTTGGACAGTCGGGACGAGCAGTACTTC. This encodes CASSLDSRDEQYF.

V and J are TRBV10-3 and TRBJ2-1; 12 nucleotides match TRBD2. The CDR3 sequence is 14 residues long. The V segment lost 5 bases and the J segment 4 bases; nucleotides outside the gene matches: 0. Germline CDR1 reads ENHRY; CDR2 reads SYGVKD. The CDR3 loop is CAISTSGGYNEQFF. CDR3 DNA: TGTGCCATCAGTACTAGCGGGGGGTACAATGAGCAGTTCTTC.

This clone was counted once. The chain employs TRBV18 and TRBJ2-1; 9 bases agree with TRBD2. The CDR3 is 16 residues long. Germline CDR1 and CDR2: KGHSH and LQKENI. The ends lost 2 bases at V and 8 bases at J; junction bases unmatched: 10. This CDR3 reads CASSPLRAGGWDEQFF. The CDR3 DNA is TGTGCCAGCTCACCATTGAGAGCGGGAGGTTGGGATGAGCAGTTCTTC.

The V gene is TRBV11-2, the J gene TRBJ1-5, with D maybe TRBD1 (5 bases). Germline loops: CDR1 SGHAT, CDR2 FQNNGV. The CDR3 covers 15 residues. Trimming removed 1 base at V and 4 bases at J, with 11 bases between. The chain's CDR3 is CASSLAGGENQPQHF. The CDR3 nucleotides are TGTGCCAGCAGCTTAGCGGGGGGGGAGAATCAGCCCCAGCATTTT.

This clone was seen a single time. The CDR3, as DNA: TGTGCCAGCAGTTACTCGGGACTCGGAAACAATGAGCAGTTCTTC. Amino acid sequence: CASSYSGLGNNEQFF. The chain couples TRBV6-6 to TRBJ2-1; D is perhaps TRBD2 (6 bases). Trimming removed 0 bases from V and 5 bases from J, with 11 bases in between. CDR1 and CDR2 (germline): MNHNY, SVGAGI (reference sequence). The CDR3 covers 15 residues.

The CDR3 loop is CASWGRRQGSTEAFF. In DNA form, the CDR3 reads TGTGCCAGCTGGGGGAGGAGACAGGGGTCCACTGAAGCTTTCTTT. V usage is TRBV2 and J usage is TRBJ1-1, with 8 positions matching TRBD1. V lost 8 bases to trimming and J lost 4 bases; unmatched junction nucleotides: 12. Per germline, CDR1 SNHLY and CDR2 FYNNEI. The CDR3 spans 15 residues. Combining the CDR3 with reference TRBV2 and TRBJ1-1 gives the whole variable domain EPEVTQTPSHQVTQMGQEVILRCVPISNHLYFYWYRQILGQKVEFLVSFYNNEISEKSEIFDDQFSVERPDGSNFTLKIRSTKLEDSAMYFCASWGRRQGSTEAFFGQGTRLTVV.

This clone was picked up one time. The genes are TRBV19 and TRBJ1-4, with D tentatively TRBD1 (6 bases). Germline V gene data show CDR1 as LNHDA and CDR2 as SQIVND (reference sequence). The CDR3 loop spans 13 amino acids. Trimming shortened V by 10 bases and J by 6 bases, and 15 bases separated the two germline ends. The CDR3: CATQGMRDEKLFF. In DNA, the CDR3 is TGTGCCACCCAGGGGATGAGGGATGAAAAACTGTTTTTT.

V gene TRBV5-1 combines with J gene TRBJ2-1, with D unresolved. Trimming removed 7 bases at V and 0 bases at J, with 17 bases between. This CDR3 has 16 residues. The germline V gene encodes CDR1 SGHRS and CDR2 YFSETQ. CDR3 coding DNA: TGCGCCAGCCTACCCGGTTCCTGGGGCTCCTACAATGAGCAGTTCTTC. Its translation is CASLPGSWGSYNEQFF.

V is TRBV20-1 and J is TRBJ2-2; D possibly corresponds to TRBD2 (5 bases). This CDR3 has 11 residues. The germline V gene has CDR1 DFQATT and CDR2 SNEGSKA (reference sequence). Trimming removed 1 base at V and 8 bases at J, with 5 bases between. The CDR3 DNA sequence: TGCAGTGCTAGAGCGGGGGGGGAGCTGTTTTTT. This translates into CSARAGGELFF.

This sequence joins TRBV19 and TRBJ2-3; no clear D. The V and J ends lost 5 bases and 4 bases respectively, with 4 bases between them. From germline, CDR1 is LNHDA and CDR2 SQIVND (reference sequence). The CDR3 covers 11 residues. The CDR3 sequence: CASSEADTQYF. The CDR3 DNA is TGTGCCAGTAGTGAGGCAGATACGCAGTATTTT.

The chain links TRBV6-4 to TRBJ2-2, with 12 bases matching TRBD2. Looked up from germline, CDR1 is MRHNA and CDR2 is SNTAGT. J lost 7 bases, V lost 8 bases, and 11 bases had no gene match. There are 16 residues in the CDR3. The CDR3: CASAHLAGGPGGELFF. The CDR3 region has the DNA TGTGCCAGCGCCCATCTAGCGGGAGGGCCCGGCGGGGAGCTGTTTTTT.

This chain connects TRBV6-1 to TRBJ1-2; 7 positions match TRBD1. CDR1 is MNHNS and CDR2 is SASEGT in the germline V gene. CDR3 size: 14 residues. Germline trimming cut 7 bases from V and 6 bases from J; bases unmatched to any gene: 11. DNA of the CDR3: TGTGCCAGCATAAAGCCAGGGGGGGCGAATGGCTACACCTTC. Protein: CASIKPGGANGYTF.

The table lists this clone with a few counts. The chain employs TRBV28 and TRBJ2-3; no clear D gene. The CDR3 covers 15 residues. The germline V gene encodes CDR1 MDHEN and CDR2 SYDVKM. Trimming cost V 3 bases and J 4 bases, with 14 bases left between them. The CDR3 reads CASSFAPPRADTQYF. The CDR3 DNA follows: TGTGCCAGCAGTTTTGCTCCCCCCCGTGCAGATACGCAGTATTTT.

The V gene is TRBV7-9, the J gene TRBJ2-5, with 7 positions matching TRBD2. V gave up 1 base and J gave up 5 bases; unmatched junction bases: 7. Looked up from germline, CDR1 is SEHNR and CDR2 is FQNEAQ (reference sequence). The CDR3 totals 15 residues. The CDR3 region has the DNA TGTGCCAGCAGCTTAGTAAGCAGCGGGACGGAGACCCAGTACTTC. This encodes CASSLVSSGTETQYF.

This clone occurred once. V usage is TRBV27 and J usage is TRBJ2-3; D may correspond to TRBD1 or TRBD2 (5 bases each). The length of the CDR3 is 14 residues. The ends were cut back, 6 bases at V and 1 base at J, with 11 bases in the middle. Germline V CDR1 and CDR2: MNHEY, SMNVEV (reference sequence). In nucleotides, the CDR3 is TGTGCCAGCAGACGGACGGGACGCACAGATACGCAGTATTTT. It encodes CASRRTGRTDTQYF.